The 30 T cell receptor beta chains given below trace back to one sample, sequenced in a study of Ad26.COV2.S vaccination and SARS-CoV-2 variants. The data were produced by immunoSEQ multiplex PCR, yet TCRdb's version contains in-frame clones alone and is incomplete. In the table there are 45,000 or so clones, 75% to 85% of which are singletons. The sample here was peripheral blood, taken after recovery from COVID-19. The receptor source for this set is a human donor who had recovered from COVID-19.

The table lists this clone with a few counts. V and J are TRBV9 and TRBJ2-5; D remains unclear. Trimming shortened V by 4 bases and J by 3 bases, and 7 bases separated the two germline ends. Per germline, CDR1 SGDLS and CDR2 YYNGEE. The CDR3 runs 12 residues. CDR3 bases: TGTGCCAGCAGCCCTAGGGAAGAGACCCAGTACTTC. Amino acids: CASSPREETQYF.

The gene calls are TRBV7-8 and TRBJ1-5; D is unclear. CDR3 length equals 13 residues. Germline CDR1 SGHVS, CDR2 FQNEAQ. The V end lost 4 bases, the J end lost 4 bases, and 8 bases lay between the germline ends. The chain's CDR3 is CASSSLKNQPQHF. In DNA, the CDR3 is TGTGCCAGCAGCTCGTTAAAGAATCAGCCCCAGCATTTT.

The rearrangement uses TRBV5-1 and TRBJ2-5; D remains ambiguous. V lost 1 base to trimming and J lost 2 bases, with 9 bases between them. The CDR3 has 14 residues. Per germline, CDR1 SGHRS and CDR2 YFSETQ. The CDR3 region has the DNA TGCGCCAGCAGCTTGTTACAGTCGCAAGAGACCCAGTACTTC. As protein: CASSLLQSQETQYF.

The CDR3 here is CASPWVYEQYF. CDR3 DNA sequence: TGTGCCTCTCCTTGGGTATACGAGCAGTACTTC. The chain recombines TRBV5-5 with TRBJ2-7; the D is unclear. V was pared by 10 bases and J by 4 bases, with 12 bases between. Germline V gives CDR1 SGHKS, CDR2 YYEKEE (reference sequence). This CDR3 spans 11 amino acids. The variable domain in full, with the rest retrieved from reference TRBV5-5 and TRBJ2-7, is DAGVTQSPTHLIKTRGQQVTLRCSPISGHKSVSWYQQVLGQGPQFIFQYYEKEERGRGNFPDRFSARQFPNYSSELNVNALLLGDSALYLCASPWVYEQYFGPGTRLTVT.

The chain couples TRBV6-5 to TRBJ1-2, with D unresolved. CDR1 and CDR2 (germline): MNHEY, SVGAGI. The CDR3 contains 15 residues. Trimming pared 9 bases from V and 5 bases from J, leaving 22 bases between. In DNA, the CDR3 is TGTGCCAGTATGGACCGGGATCTAGTACTTTATGGCTACACCTTC. As protein: CASMDRDLVLYGYTF.

This chain connects TRBV5-1 to TRBJ2-3, with TRBD1 matching over 9 bases. J gave up 2 bases and V 0 bases, and 4 bases lay outside the gene matches. CDR1 and CDR2 (germline): SGHRS, YFSETQ. The CDR3 contains 16 residues. CDR3 sequence reads: CASSLAHRGLTDTQYF. The CDR3 DNA is TGCGCCAGCAGCTTGGCCCACAGGGGGCTCACAGATACGCAGTATTTT.

The chain carries TRBV6-5 and TRBJ1-4; D unresolved. The ends were cut back, 5 bases at V and 8 bases at J, with 12 bases in the middle. This CDR3 contains 13 residues. CDR1 is MNHEY and CDR2 is SVGAGI in the germline V gene. The CDR3 loop reads CASSPSLGEKLFF. The CDR3 nucleotides are TGTGCCAGCAGTCCATCGTTAGGGGAAAAACTGTTTTTT.

The chain couples TRBV7-2 to TRBJ1-1; D ambiguous. Germline lookup yields CDR1 SGHTA and CDR2 FQGNSA. V lost 1 base to trimming and J lost 0 bases, with 9 bases between them. This CDR3 is 15 amino acids long. The CDR3 is CASSLDIALNTEAFF. The CDR3 DNA sequence: TGTGCCAGCAGCTTAGATATAGCCTTGAACACTGAAGCTTTCTTT.

This clone is classed as medium-sized. The rearrangement uses TRBV7-9 and TRBJ1-5; 9 bases are shared with TRBD1. There are 17 residues in the CDR3. Per the germline V gene, CDR1 is SEHNR and CDR2 is FQNEAQ (reference sequence). J gave up 9 bases and V 4 bases, and 16 bases lay outside the gene matches. Here the CDR3 DNA reads TGTGCCAGCAGCTCAGGACGGGGACAGGGACGGGTGGGGCCCCAGCATTTT. It specifies CASSSGRGQGRVGPQHF.

The chain has TRBV5-1 and TRBJ1-1; D is undetermined. Trimming took 3 bases from V and 1 from J, leaving 13 bases between them. The germline V gene has CDR1 SGHRS and CDR2 YFSETQ. The CDR3 runs 15 residues. In DNA, the CDR3 is TGCGCCAGCAGCTCCACTCGAACTGGGAACACTGAAGCTTTCTTT. Translation gives CASSSTRTGNTEAFF.

The gene calls are TRBV9 and TRBJ1-1, with D possibly matching TRBD1 (5 bases). Trimming took 3 bases from V and 6 from J, leaving 12 bases between them. Germline values: CDR1 SGDLS, CDR2 YYNGEE. This CDR3 spans 13 amino acids. Here the CDR3 reads CASSEPFRAEAFF. DNA of the CDR3: TGTGCCAGCAGCGAGCCTTTCAGGGCTGAAGCTTTCTTT. The full variable domain, with the rest looked up from reference TRBV9 and TRBJ1-1, is DSGVTQTPKHLITATGQRVTLRCSPRSGDLSVYWYQQSLDQGLQFLIQYYNGEERAKGNILERFSAQQFPDLHSELNLSSLELGDSALYFCASSEPFRAEAFFGQGTRLTVV.

Only a few counts were recorded for this clone. This chain joins TRBV19 and TRBJ1-5; no clear D. Trimming cost V 1 base and J 6 bases, with 10 bases left between them. Germline CDR1 LNHDA, CDR2 SQIVND (reference sequence). The CDR3 length is 14 residues. The CDR3 spells CASSIGGSSQPQHF. In DNA form, the CDR3 reads TGTGCCAGTAGTATAGGAGGGTCGAGTCAGCCCCAGCATTTT. Using reference TRBV19 and TRBJ1-5 for the parts outside the CDR3, the full variable domain is DGGITQSPKYLFRKEGQNVTLSCEQNLNHDAMYWYRQDPGQGLRLIYYSQIVNDFQKGDIAEGYSVSREKKESFPLTVTSAQKNPTAFYLCASSIGGSSQPQHFGDGTRLSIL.

The chain couples TRBV21-1 to TRBJ1-2. TRBV21-1 is a pseudogene. The CDR3 spans 14 residues. CDR3 sequence: CASSASPGGGGYTF. In DNA form, the CDR3 reads TGTGCCAGCAGCGCCTCTCCGGGAGGGGGTGGCTACACCTTC.

The chain combines TRBV6-2 or TRBV6-3 with TRBJ2-7; 7 bases line up with TRBD2. The germline CDR1 and CDR2 sequences are MNHEY and SVGEGT. Losses at the gene ends were 0 bases for V and 5 bases for J; bases not matched to a gene: 10. This CDR3 has 16 amino acids. CDR3 protein: CASSYSDGGSLNEQYF. The CDR3 DNA is TGTGCCAGCAGTTACTCCGACGGCGGGAGCTTGAACGAGCAGTACTTC.

V gene TRBV5-1 combines with J gene TRBJ1-1, with a possible D match to TRBD1 (5 bases). V gave up 5 bases and J gave up 0 bases, with 11 bases separating them. Germline-derived CDR1 and CDR2 are SGHRS and YFSETQ. CDR3 length: 14 amino acids. CDR3 coding DNA: TGCGCCAGCAGTCGCGGGACTGTGAACACTGAAGCTTTCTTT. As protein: CASSRGTVNTEAFF.

The chain recombines TRBV5-1 with TRBJ1-2; unclear D gene. Trimming removed 0 bases at V and 7 bases at J, with 13 bases between. The length of the CDR3 is 14 residues. Germline V lookup: CDR1 SGHRS, CDR2 YFSETQ. The CDR3 region is CASSLASGDFGYTF. CDR3 DNA sequence: TGCGCCAGCAGCTTGGCCTCCGGGGATTTTGGCTACACCTTC.

A few counts support this clone. The chain has TRBV6-5 and TRBJ1-3; D unclear. The germline CDR1 and CDR2 sequences are MNHEY and SVGAGI. There are 14 residues in the CDR3. The ends were cut back, 7 bases at V and 1 base at J, with 11 bases in the middle. The CDR3 spells CASTPAGSGNTIYF. CDR3 sequence (DNA): TGTGCCAGCACCCCAGCCGGGTCTGGAAACACCATATATTTT.

Only a few counts were recorded for this clone. V is TRBV19 and J is TRBJ1-1; 7 bases align to TRBD1. With 1 base clipped from V and 2 bases from J, the junction kept 7 bases outside the gene matches. The CDR3 consists of 16 residues. In germline, CDR1 is LNHDA, CDR2 SQIVND (reference sequence). The CDR3 DNA reads TGTGCCAGTAGTATAGGACAGGGTATGTATAACACTGAAGCTTTCTTT. This gives the protein CASSIGQGMYNTEAFF.

This sequence joins TRBV3-1 (or the pseudogene TRBV3-2) and TRBJ2-2; tentative D call: TRBD1 (6 bases). Trimming removed 6 bases at V and 5 bases at J, with 10 bases between. CDR1 is LGHDT and CDR2 is YNNKEL in the germline V gene (reference sequence). The CDR3 spans 13 residues. CDR3 sequence reads: CASSRTATGELFF. The CDR3 nucleotides are TGTGCCAGCAGTCGGACAGCGACCGGGGAGCTGTTTTTT.

This chain joins TRBV5-1 and TRBJ1-1; 7 positions agree with TRBD1. Unmatched junction bases numbered 6, after V lost 4 bases and J lost 3 bases. The CDR3 loop spans 14 amino acids. Germline V lookup: CDR1 SGHRS, CDR2 YFSETQ. CDR3 sequence (DNA): TGCGCCAGCAGCAGACAGGGTGAGGACACTGAAGCTTTCTTT. This gives the protein CASSRQGEDTEAFF.

The sample holds one count of this clone. The V gene is TRBV7-3, the J gene TRBJ2-2; D remains ambiguous. Trimming took off 3 bases at V and 5 bases at J, with 16 bases between the two ends. Looked up from germline, CDR1 is SGHTA and CDR2 is FQGTGA. The CDR3 has 16 amino acids. The CDR3 loop is CASSFNGLVRTGELFF. The CDR3 coding sequence is TGTGCCAGCAGCTTCAACGGTCTGGTTAGAACCGGGGAGCTGTTTTTT.

This rearrangement joins TRBV9 to TRBJ1-2, with D tentatively TRBD1 (5 bases). V was clipped by 0 bases and J by 8 bases, with 11 bases between them. In germline, CDR1 is SGDLS, CDR2 YYNGEE. CDR3 length: 13 residues. The CDR3 region has the DNA TGTGCCAGCAGCGTAGATCTGCGGGACGGCTACACCTTC. It specifies CASSVDLRDGYTF.

This chain connects TRBV5-5 to TRBJ1-1; 7 nucleotides agree with TRBD1. V was pared by 0 bases and J by 1 base, with 6 bases of the junction left unmatched. The CDR3 runs 16 residues. Germline values: CDR1 SGHKS, CDR2 YYEKEE (reference sequence). The chain's CDR3 is CASSLGIGGENTEAFF. Written as DNA, the CDR3 is TGTGCCAGCAGCTTGGGCATAGGGGGCGAGAACACTGAAGCTTTCTTT.

The CDR3 here is CASSPSGVNTEAFF. DNA for the CDR3: TGTGCCAGCAGCCCGTCTGGGGTTAACACTGAAGCTTTCTTT. The chain couples TRBV5-6 to TRBJ1-1; D is uncertain. The CDR3 spans 14 residues. The V gene lost 4 bases and the J gene lost 2 bases, with 12 bases spanning the gap. Per the germline V gene, CDR1 is SGHDT and CDR2 is YYEEEE.

This clone is judged large. The chain recombines TRBV6-5 with TRBJ1-1; no firm D call. CDR1 and CDR2 (germline): MNHEY, SVGAGI. Trimming cost V 0 bases and J 1 base, with 9 bases left between them. The CDR3 is 15 amino acids. This CDR3 reads CASSYSPVQNTEAFF. For the CDR3, the DNA is TGTGCCAGCAGTTACTCGCCTGTTCAGAACACTGAAGCTTTCTTT.

This chain uses TRBV6-1 with TRBJ1-1; D ambiguous. CDR1 is MNHNS and CDR2 is SASEGT in the germline V gene. Trimming stripped 3 bases from V and 1 base from J, with 9 bases between. This CDR3 contains 14 residues. Here the CDR3 reads CASSEWAWNTEAFF. DNA of the CDR3: TGTGCCAGCAGTGAGTGGGCCTGGAACACTGAAGCTTTCTTT.

The CDR3 loop reads CASLDRDTEAFF. The CDR3 coding sequence is TGTGCCAGCCTTGATAGGGACACTGAAGCTTTCTTT. The chain links TRBV28 to TRBJ1-1; D is unresolved. The CDR3 extends over 12 amino acids. Germline values: CDR1 MDHEN, CDR2 SYDVKM. The germline V and J ends were trimmed by 8 bases and 3 bases, with 10 bases remaining between them.

The V call is TRBV9, the J call TRBJ2-1; 12 bases are a match to TRBD2. From germline, CDR1 is SGDLS and CDR2 YYNGEE. This CDR3 has 15 residues. Unmatched junction bases numbered 7, after V lost 3 bases and J lost 9 bases. The DNA of the CDR3 is TGTGCCAGCAGCGGGACTAGCGGGGTCTCCGCTGAGCAGTTCTTC. Its protein product is CASSGTSGVSAEQFF.

The chain couples TRBV7-9 to TRBJ1-2; 10 bases fit TRBD1. V lost 3 bases and J lost 5; bases outside the gene matches: 6. The CDR3 has 15 amino acids. CDR1 and CDR2 from the germline V gene are SEHNR and FQNEAQ (reference sequence). Here the CDR3 DNA reads TGTGCCAGCAGCTTCGGTAGGACAGGGGGTTATGGCTACACCTTC. It translates to CASSFGRTGGYGYTF.

This chain connects TRBV15 to TRBJ2-7; 10 bases map to TRBD1. The CDR3 consists of 15 residues. Trimming at V came to 1 base and at J to 2 bases, leaving 2 bases not matched to a gene. Germline lookup yields CDR1 LNHNV and CDR2 YYDKDF (reference sequence). CDR3 sequence reads: CATSRVGTGAYEQYF. The CDR3 nucleotides are TGTGCCACCAGCAGAGTCGGGACAGGGGCCTACGAGCAGTACTTC.